Included here is one TCR beta chain sequence, with context. Its specificity is unknown. This table comes from immunoSEQ multiplex PCR, and its TCRdb copy is limited to in-frame clones, with some not included. Altogether roughly 2.5 million clones are present, more than 90% being singletons, with the ten largest covering 0.14%. Germline assignment: CDR1 LNHDA and CDR2 SQIVND (reference sequence). Between the trimmed V and J ends, which lost 6 bases and 5 bases, there was a span of 9 bases. The CDR3 spans 12 residues. The data were obtained in a study of shared clonotypes between healthy human individuals. The study, taken as a whole, reports: Tissue TCR repertoires likely differ from these blood-only repertoires. The four-donor shared clonotypes exceeded non-shared clonotypes in generation probability, with non-shared ones scoring lower.

This chain uses TRBV19 with TRBJ2-3, with TRBD1 as a possible D gene (6 bases). Sequencing input: naive CD4+ T cells sorted from blood. The subset is: CD45RA+ positively selected. This TCR came from a man between 18 and 29 years old in good health. CDR3 coding DNA: TGTGCCAGTAGCCTACAGGGAGATACGCAGTATTTT. Residues: CASSLQGDTQYF.